Each of the 10 T cell receptor beta chains below was sequenced from the same sample in a study of cytomegalovirus exposure and HLA in healthy donors. The PCR ran on 60 Vbeta and 13 Jbeta primers. Repertoires were generated with immunoSEQ multiplex PCR, while TCRdb's copy carries only in-frame clones and drops some. The data contain some 200,000 clones, approximately 82% of them singletons. The material sequenced was PBMCs. The origin of the receptors is a woman aged 40 to 50 in good health and CMV-seronegative.

This CDR3 is CAMDSGGATDTQYF. CDR3 sequence (DNA): TGTGCCATGGATAGCGGGGGGGCAACAGATACGCAGTATTTT. V and J are TRBV10-3 and TRBJ2-3; 11 bases are a match to TRBD2. The CDR3 is 14 residues long. Germline CDR1 ENHRY, CDR2 SYGVKD. Losses at the gene ends were 9 bases for V and 3 bases for J; bases not matched to a gene: 5.

This clone has a handful of counts. The CDR3 loop reads CASSLLGNQPQHF. The CDR3, as DNA: TGTGCCAGCAGTTTATTAGGCAATCAGCCCCAGCATTTT. The V and J genes are TRBV28 and TRBJ1-5; no reliable D call. CDR1 is MDHEN and CDR2 is SYDVKM in the germline V gene. Trimming shortened V by 1 base and J by 2 bases, and 3 bases separated the two germline ends. This CDR3 contains 13 residues.

This clone was detected only a few times. The chain joins TRBV5-1 to TRBJ1-4; no reliable D call. CDR3 size: 14 residues. Germline V lookup: CDR1 SGHRS, CDR2 YFSETQ. Trimming removed 5 bases from V and 0 bases from J, with 8 bases in between. CDR3 in DNA: TGCGCCAGCAGTAGTGATCCAACTAATGAAAAACTGTTTTTT. This translates into CASSSDPTNEKLFF.

As to this clone: The germline gene is not matched at one end of the junction; a read error may be the cause. V gene TRBV11-1 combines with J gene TRBJ2-1; 9 nucleotides align to TRBD1. This CDR3 spans 14 amino acids. Germline CDR1 SGHAT, CDR2 FQDESV (reference sequence). The DNA for the CDR3 is TGTGCCAGCAGCTCCAAAACGGCCCCGGGACAGGGCCTCTTC. Amino acid sequence: CASSSKTAPGQGLF.

The CDR3 DNA is TGTGCCAGCAGTGAAGGCCGGGGAACTGGAAACACCATATATTTT. Translated, it gives CASSEGRGTGNTIYF. The chain combines TRBV6-1 with TRBJ1-3; D gene uncertain. CDR1 and CDR2 (germline): MNHNS, SASEGT. CDR3 length: 15 amino acids. V dropped 1 base and J dropped 2 bases, with 9 bases sitting between them.

This clone was detected only once. The chain has TRBV2 and TRBJ2-7; 7 bases are a match to TRBD2. Trimming cost V 9 bases and J 1 base; bases outside gene matches: 9. The CDR3 length is 14 residues. CDR1 and CDR2 (germline): SNHLY, FYNNEI. This chain's CDR3 is CARTKRDSSYEQYF. CDR3 DNA sequence: TGTGCCAGGACTAAGCGGGACTCGTCCTACGAGCAGTACTTC.

This clone was observed once. The J gene is TRBJ2-3, the V gene TRBV4-1; 9 bases are a match to TRBD1. With 4 bases clipped from V and 4 bases from J, the junction kept 3 bases outside the gene matches. Per germline, CDR1 MGHRA and CDR2 YSYEKL. There are 14 residues in the CDR3. CDR3 coding DNA: TGCGCCAGCAGCCCTGGACAGGGGTCAGATACGCAGTATTTT. Translated, it gives CASSPGQGSDTQYF.

As DNA, the CDR3 is TGTGCCAGCAGCGTAGAAAGGACTAGCGGGGGAGATACGCAGTATTTT. Residues: CASSVERTSGGDTQYF. The gene calls are TRBV9 and TRBJ2-3; 13 bases map to TRBD2. CDR3 length: 16 amino acids. Trimming removed 0 bases from V and 5 bases from J; junction bases left unmatched: 3. CDR1 is SGDLS, CDR2 YYNGEE, per germline.

J is TRBJ1-1 and V is TRBV9; 7 bases are shared with TRBD1. Germline assignment: CDR1 SGDLS and CDR2 YYNGEE. After removal of 4 bases from V and 2 bases from J, the junction contained 2 bases not matched to a gene. The CDR3 has 13 amino acids. The CDR3 spells CASSQGGNTEAFF. The DNA of the CDR3 is TGTGCCAGCAGCCAGGGGGGAAACACTGAAGCTTTCTTT. Using reference TRBV9 and TRBJ1-1 for the parts outside the CDR3, the full variable domain is DSGVTQTPKHLITATGQRVTLRCSPRSGDLSVYWYQQSLDQGLQFLIQYYNGEERAKGNILERFSAQQFPDLHSELNLSSLELGDSALYFCASSQGGNTEAFFGQGTRLTVV.

The V gene is TRBV7-9, the J gene TRBJ2-5; 12 positions agree with TRBD2. V lost 3 bases to trimming and J lost 4 bases; unmatched junction nucleotides: 6. Germline V lookup: CDR1 SEHNR, CDR2 FQNEAQ (reference sequence). The CDR3 runs 16 residues. This CDR3 reads CASSFRLAGVGETQYF. The DNA of the CDR3 is TGTGCCAGCAGCTTCCGACTAGCGGGGGTTGGAGAGACCCAGTACTTC.